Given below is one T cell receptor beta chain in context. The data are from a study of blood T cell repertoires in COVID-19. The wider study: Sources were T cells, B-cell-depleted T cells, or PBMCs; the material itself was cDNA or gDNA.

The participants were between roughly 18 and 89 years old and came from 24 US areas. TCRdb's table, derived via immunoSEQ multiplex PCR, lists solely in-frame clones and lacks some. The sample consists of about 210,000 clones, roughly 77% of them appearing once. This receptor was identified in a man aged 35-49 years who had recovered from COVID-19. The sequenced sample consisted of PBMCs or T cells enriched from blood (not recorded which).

The CDR3 nucleotides are TGCGCCAGCAGCTTGCAGGGACAAGAGACCCAGTACTTC. Protein product: CASSLQGQETQYF. V gene TRBV5-1 combines with J gene TRBJ2-5, with D perhaps TRBD1 (5 bases). Germline values: CDR1 SGHRS, CDR2 YFSETQ. The CDR3 has 13 amino acids. The V gene lost 1 base and the J gene lost 2 bases, with 6 bases spanning the gap.